Sequencing of this T cell receptor (beta chain) was carried out in a study of OX40 agonist ivuxolimab in advanced cancers. Study as a whole: People who had prior anti-PD-1, anti-PD-L1 or anti-CTLA-4 therapy could take part, and under 50% had some. General study findings and limits: By week 6 at 0.1 to 3.0 mg/kg, blood CD4+ and CD8+ T cells had expanded clonally. Also present in some nonresponders was a low level of normalized T-cell clonal expansion. Expanded clones were, on average, more numerous among CD8+ T cells than CD4+.

The data were produced by immunoSEQ multiplex PCR, yet TCRdb's version contains in-frame clones alone and is incomplete. The sample contains around 70,000 clones, around four fifths of which appear only once. The CDR3 has 12 amino acids. Per germline, CDR1 MNHEY and CDR2 SVGAGI. Between the trimmed V and J ends, which lost 8 bases and 7 bases, there was a span of 9 bases. On this clone itself: Its antigen remains unknown.

V usage is TRBV6-5 and J usage is TRBJ1-6; no clear D. This receptor was identified in an adult with an advanced solid tumor such as melanoma, head and neck, liver or kidney cancer. This sample comprised CD4+ or CD8+ T cells sorted from blood, obtained in a trial of the OX40 agonist ivuxolimab. The CDR3 here is CASAPTNSPLHF. Here the CDR3 DNA reads TGTGCCAGCGCACCGACGAATTCACCCCTCCACTTT.